Following are 32 T cell receptor beta chains from one sample sequenced in a study of cytotoxic CD8 clonotypes in ibrutinib-treated CLL. Produced via immunoSEQ multiplex PCR; TCRdb's table is partial and in-frame only. The profile covers more than 200,000 clones, with 70% appearing a single time and 15% taken by the ten largest. The sample in question was PBMCs, obtained after 24 months of ibrutinib treatment. These TCRs come from a human donor with chronic lymphocytic leukemia.

The chain is built from TRBV7-3 and TRBJ2-3; D unclear. The germline V gene has CDR1 SGHTA and CDR2 FQGTGA. The CDR3 runs to 13 residues. V lost 3 bases to trimming and J lost 8 bases, with 12 bases between them. CDR3: CASSFRAQGTQYF. The CDR3 nucleotides read TGTGCCAGCAGCTTTAGGGCGCAAGGTACGCAGTATTTT.

This chain uses TRBV19 with TRBJ2-2; the match to TRBD1 covers 8 bases. Germline lookup yields CDR1 LNHDA and CDR2 SQIVND (reference sequence). Trimming took 5 bases from V and 9 from J; bases not matched to a gene: 8. CDR3 length: 14 amino acids. The DNA of the CDR3 is TGTGCCAGTAGTTGGACAGGGAGGACCCGGGAGCTGTTTTTT. Its protein product is CASSWTGRTRELFF. The full variable domain, with the rest looked up from reference TRBV19 and TRBJ2-2, is DGGITQSPKYLFRKEGQNVTLSCEQNLNHDAMYWYRQDPGQGLRLIYYSQIVNDFQKGDIAEGYSVSREKKESFPLTVTSAQKNPTAFYLCASSWTGRTRELFFGEGSRLTVL.

This CDR3 reads CASSPQEGGRGSGQPQHF. The CDR3 region has the DNA TGTGCCAGCAGCCCGCAAGAGGGGGGCAGGGGCTCTGGGCAGCCCCAGCATTTT. V usage is TRBV7-9 and J usage is TRBJ1-5, with D possibly being TRBD1 (6 bases). The CDR3 length is 18 residues. Germline V CDR1 and CDR2: SEHNR, FQNEAQ (reference sequence). V shed 5 bases and J shed 7 bases, with 27 bases lying between them.

The chain carries TRBV7-3 and TRBJ1-1; possibly TRBD1 for D (5 bases). V gave up 5 bases and J gave up 0 bases, with 7 bases separating them. CDR1 is SGHTA and CDR2 is FQGTGA in the germline V gene. This CDR3 has 13 residues. This CDR3 is CASSAGMNTEAFF. CDR3 coding DNA: TGTGCCAGCAGCGCAGGGATGAACACTGAAGCTTTCTTT.

V is TRBV9 and J is TRBJ1-5; no clear D gene. The V end lost 0 bases, the J end lost 7 bases, and 8 bases lay between the germline ends. The CDR3 has 13 amino acids. Germline V gene sequence: CDR1 SGDLS, CDR2 YYNGEE. The CDR3 loop reads CASSVAAGQPQHF. The CDR3 nucleotides are TGTGCCAGCAGCGTAGCGGCGGGGCAGCCCCAGCATTTT.

The chain links TRBV4-2 to TRBJ1-4; D is uncertain. The CDR3 runs 11 residues. V lost 2 bases and J lost 8, with 3 bases in between. Germline V CDR1 and CDR2: LGHNA, YNFKEQ. The CDR3 DNA sequence: TGTGCCAGCAGCCAATCAGAAAAACTGTTTTTT. Protein sequence: CASSQSEKLFF.

The chain joins TRBV7-3 to TRBJ1-1, with D uncertain. Germline V gene data show CDR1 as SGHTA and CDR2 as FQGTGA. The CDR3 length is 14 residues. Trimming cost V 3 bases and J 2 bases, with 10 bases left between them. For the CDR3, the DNA is TGTGCCAGCAGCTTTGGAAGGGCCAACACTGAAGCTTTCTTT. Translated, it gives CASSFGRANTEAFF.

The rearrangement links TRBV4-2 to TRBJ2-5, with 8 bases identical to TRBD2. Germline V gene data show CDR1 as LGHNA and CDR2 as YNFKEQ. The length of the CDR3 is 16 residues. V lost 1 base and J lost 3; bases outside the gene matches: 7. The DNA for the CDR3 is TGTGCCAGCAGCCAAGGCGCTCGAGCGGGAGAAGAGACCCAGTACTTC. Translating gives CASSQGARAGEETQYF.

The chain uses TRBV7-9 and TRBJ2-1, with unresolved D. Trimming removed 5 bases from V and 7 bases from J, with 12 bases in between. The CDR3 sequence is 13 residues long. In germline, CDR1 is SEHNR, CDR2 FQNEAQ (reference sequence). The DNA of the CDR3 is TGTGCCAGCAGCGCCACTCTGGATAATGAGCAGTTCTTC. Protein sequence: CASSATLDNEQFF.

J is TRBJ1-5 and V is TRBV7-2; D is ambiguous. Germline loops: CDR1 SGHTA, CDR2 FQGNSA. The V gene lost 1 base and the J gene lost 7 bases, with 11 bases spanning the gap. The length of the CDR3 is 14 residues. This CDR3 is CASSLGPGRQPQHF. The CDR3 region has the DNA TGTGCCAGCAGCTTAGGTCCGGGCAGACAGCCCCAGCATTTT.

As to this clone: This same CDR3 is encoded by further DNA sequences in the sample. The V call is TRBV20-1, the J call TRBJ2-7; D remains unclear. CDR1 and CDR2 from the germline V gene are DFQATT and SNEGSKA (reference sequence). This CDR3 has 11 amino acids. V was trimmed by 0 bases and J by 3 bases, leaving 3 bases between them. The CDR3 nucleotides are TGCAGTGCTAGAGAAGGCTACGAGCAGTACTTC. Encoded protein: CSAREGYEQYF.

The chain recombines TRBV6-6 with TRBJ1-2; no firm D call. V was shortened by 3 bases and J by 2 bases, with 7 bases between the two germline ends. The germline gives CDR1 MNHNY, CDR2 SVGAGI (reference sequence). The CDR3 extends over 13 amino acids. Written as DNA, the CDR3 is TGTGCCAGCAGTTATCTCGAAAACTATGGCTACACCTTC. It specifies CASSYLENYGYTF.

The chain is built from TRBV27 and TRBJ2-7, with 12 positions matching TRBD2. V lost 5 bases and J lost 0; bases outside the gene matches: 2. Germline V gives CDR1 MNHEY, CDR2 SMNVEV (reference sequence). The CDR3 has 15 amino acids. CDR3 region: CASSPGLAGSYEQYF. CDR3 sequence (DNA): TGTGCCAGCAGTCCGGGACTAGCGGGCTCCTACGAGCAGTACTTC.

The chain has TRBV18 and TRBJ2-6, with D unresolved. This CDR3 has 16 residues. The germline V and J ends were trimmed by 3 bases and 0 bases, with 9 bases remaining between them. Germline values: CDR1 KGHSH, CDR2 LQKENI. In nucleotides, the CDR3 is TGTGCCAGCTCACCGGTCAGGAACTCTGGGGCCAACGTCCTGACTTTC. Translation: CASSPVRNSGANVLTF.

This chain joins TRBV5-5 and TRBJ2-7; 10 positions match TRBD2. The CDR3 is made up of 15 amino acids. V dropped 0 bases and J dropped 3; count of bases not matched to a gene: 3. Germline CDR1 SGHKS, CDR2 YYEKEE (reference sequence). CDR3 nucleotides: TGTGCCAGCAGCTTGGTGGCTAGCGGGAGCTACGAGCAGTACTTC. This translates into CASSLVASGSYEQYF.

The V call is TRBV4-3, the J call TRBJ1-2; 9 bases agree with TRBD1. Germline V lookup: CDR1 LGHNA, CDR2 YSLEER. CDR3 size: 13 residues. The trim removed 4 bases at V and 4 bases at J, leaving 1 base unmatched. The CDR3 here is CASSPTGGYGYTF. In DNA, the CDR3 is TGCGCCAGCAGCCCGACAGGGGGCTATGGCTACACCTTC.

V gene TRBV9 combines with J gene TRBJ1-1, with a possible D match to TRBD1 (6 bases). Germline V gives CDR1 SGDLS, CDR2 YYNGEE. Trimming removed 3 bases from V and 1 base from J, with 13 bases in between. The length of the CDR3 is 15 residues. The DNA for the CDR3 is TGTGCCAGCAGCGCGATGGGACATGGGAACACTGAAGCTTTCTTT. Translation gives CASSAMGHGNTEAFF.

The chain has TRBV5-4 and TRBJ2-7, with 12 bases lining up with TRBD2. The length of the CDR3 is 14 residues. CDR1 SGHNT and CDR2 YYREEE come from the germline V gene (reference sequence). Trimming removed 4 bases from V and 5 bases from J; junction bases left unmatched: 4. Here the CDR3 DNA reads TGTGCCAGCAGCCTAGCGGGAGGGCCACACGAGCAGTACTTC. Amino acids: CASSLAGGPHEQYF.

The chain is built from TRBV2 and TRBJ2-7, with D perhaps given as TRBD1 or TRBD2 (5 bases each). V lost 4 bases and J lost 3, with 16 bases in between. Germline V gives CDR1 SNHLY, CDR2 FYNNEI. The CDR3 totals 15 residues. In nucleotides, the CDR3 is TGTGCCAGCAGTGGGGACCAAGGGTCCCACTACGAGCAGTACTTC. Its translation: CASSGDQGSHYEQYF. Full variable domain (remainder filled in from reference TRBV2 and TRBJ2-7): EPEVTQTPSHQVTQMGQEVILRCVPISNHLYFYWYRQILGQKVEFLVSFYNNEISEKSEIFDDQFSVERPDGSNFTLKIRSTKLEDSAMYFCASSGDQGSHYEQYFGPGTRLTVT.

The rearrangement links TRBV4-1 to TRBJ2-1; 7 nucleotides align to TRBD2. CDR1 is MGHRA and CDR2 is YSYEKL in the germline V gene. The ends lost 5 bases at V and 0 bases at J; junction bases unmatched: 16. The CDR3 contains 19 residues. CDR3 DNA: TGCGCCAGCAGCTACTTCCACTCCAAGCGGGATGGCTCCTACAATGAGCAGTTCTTC. Its translation: CASSYFHSKRDGSYNEQFF.

This clone was seen once. The rearrangement links TRBV5-6 to TRBJ2-1; no clear D gene. This CDR3 contains 14 residues. V lost 6 bases, J lost 12 bases, and 22 bases lay in between. Germline loops: CDR1 SGHDT, CDR2 YYEEEE. The CDR3 is CASTLRDFGFMQFF. CDR3 bases: TGTGCCAGCACCCTCCGCGATTTTGGGTTTATGCAGTTCTTC.

The J gene is TRBJ2-1, the V gene TRBV18; TRBD1 agrees at 8 bases. Losses at the gene ends were 8 bases for V and 4 bases for J; bases not matched to a gene: 10. The CDR3 runs 15 residues. Looked up from germline, CDR1 is KGHSH and CDR2 is LQKENI. In DNA form, the CDR3 reads TGTGCCAGCCAAACCCAGGGGGCCGGTTACAATGAGCAGTTCTTC. Translated: CASQTQGAGYNEQFF.

The CDR3 bases are TGTGCCAGCAGCTCCGACCCCATGGCGGAGACCCAGTACTTC. It specifies CASSSDPMAETQYF. This rearrangement joins TRBV7-2 to TRBJ2-5; D remains unclear. The CDR3 length is 14 residues. Germline loops: CDR1 SGHTA, CDR2 FQGNSA. V dropped 4 bases and J dropped 5 bases, with 14 bases sitting between them.

V is TRBV29-1 and J is TRBJ2-5; possible D gene TRBD2, 5 bases. Trimming took off 8 bases at V and 5 bases at J, with 18 bases between the two ends. The CDR3 is made up of 13 amino acids. Germline V gene sequence: CDR1 SQVTM, CDR2 ANQGSEA. The CDR3 loop reads CSFRRGVWETQYF. The CDR3 DNA sequence: TGCAGCTTTCGCCGGGGTGTTTGGGAGACCCAGTACTTC.

This clone was seen just once. The chain is built from TRBV30 and TRBJ1-5, with D unclear. The germline gives CDR1 GTSNPN, CDR2 SVGIG (reference sequence). V was pared by 3 bases and J by 2 bases, with 11 bases between. The CDR3 has 14 residues. The DNA for the CDR3 is TGTGCCTGGAGACCTAACTGGGGCAATCAGCCCCAGCATTTT. This codes for CAWRPNWGNQPQHF.

J is TRBJ2-5 and V is TRBV4-2; D gene uncertain. Germline CDR1 is LGHNA and CDR2 is YNFKEQ. Trimming removed 1 base at V and 4 bases at J, with 7 bases between. This CDR3 has 13 residues. CDR3 residues: CASSQVLGETQYF. CDR3 coding DNA: TGTGCCAGCAGCCAAGTTCTGGGAGAGACCCAGTACTTC.

This clone was detected only once. CDR3 DNA: TGTGCCAGCAGTTTATGGTCGGCCATCGAGGGAAACACCATATATTTT. As protein: CASSLWSAIEGNTIYF. The chain carries TRBV28 and TRBJ1-3; D unresolved. The length of the CDR3 is 16 residues. Germline lookup yields CDR1 MDHEN and CDR2 SYDVKM. V was trimmed by 0 bases and J by 4 bases, leaving 13 bases between them.

The V gene is TRBV6-5, the J gene TRBJ1-1, with 7 bases aligning to TRBD1. The CDR3 contains 15 residues. After removal of 4 bases from V and 3 bases from J, the junction contained 8 bases not matched to a gene. Germline V gene data show CDR1 as MNHEY and CDR2 as SVGAGI. The CDR3 region is CASSFDRALDTEAFF. In DNA form, the CDR3 reads TGTGCCAGCAGTTTCGACAGGGCGCTGGACACTGAAGCTTTCTTT.

The gene calls are TRBV7-6 and TRBJ2-5; tentatively, D is TRBD2 (5 bases). The CDR3 is 12 residues long. CDR1 is SGHVS and CDR2 is FNYEAQ in the germline V gene. The germline V and J ends were trimmed by 8 bases and 1 base, with 8 bases remaining between them. The DNA for the CDR3 is TGTGCCAGCGGAGGAGTCCAAGAGACCCAGTACTTC. Protein: CASGGVQETQYF. Filled out from reference TRBV7-6 and TRBJ2-5, the complete variable domain reads GAGVSQSPRYKVTKRGQDVALRCDPISGHVSLYWYRQALGQGPEFLTYFNYEAQQDKSGLPNDRFSAERPEGSISTLTIQRTEQRDSAMYRCASGGVQETQYFGPGTRLLVL.

The V gene is TRBV18, the J gene TRBJ2-6; D tentatively fits TRBD1 or TRBD2 (6 bases each). Looked up from germline, CDR1 is KGHSH and CDR2 is LQKENI. The ends were cut back, 3 bases at V and 0 bases at J, with 12 bases in the middle. The CDR3 is 17 residues long. DNA for the CDR3: TGTGCCAGCTCACCCGAGGAGGGGGTCTCTGGGGCCAACGTCCTGACTTTC. Protein: CASSPEEGVSGANVLTF. Looking up the rest from reference TRBV18 and TRBJ2-6 gives the full variable domain: NAGVMQNPRHLVRRRGQEARLRCSPMKGHSHVYWYRQLPEEGLKFMVYLQKENIIDESGMPKERFSAEFPKEGPSILRIQQVVRGDSAAYFCASSPEEGVSGANVLTFGAGSRLTVL.

The rearrangement uses TRBV7-8 and TRBJ2-7; 7 nucleotides agree with TRBD2. CDR3 length: 16 residues. CDR1 and CDR2 from the germline V gene are SGHVS and FQNEAQ. The ends lost 2 bases at V and 6 bases at J; junction bases unmatched: 13. The CDR3 protein is CASSLSGASGFGEQYF. Written as DNA, the CDR3 is TGTGCCAGCAGCTTATCGGGAGCTAGCGGCTTCGGCGAGCAGTACTTC.

The chain is built from TRBV9 and TRBJ1-2; the D is unclear. Germline V gene data show CDR1 as SGDLS and CDR2 as YYNGEE. The CDR3 has 19 residues. With 3 bases removed from V and 1 base from J, the gap between germline ends came to 25 bases. DNA for the CDR3: TGTGCCAGCAGCGATCCCGCTGGGCAGCGCCCACTCCATAACTATGGCTACACCTTC. This codes for CASSDPAGQRPLHNYGYTF. The full variable domain, in which reference TRBV9 and TRBJ1-2 provide the parts outside the CDR3, is DSGVTQTPKHLITATGQRVTLRCSPRSGDLSVYWYQQSLDQGLQFLIQYYNGEERAKGNILERFSAQQFPDLHSELNLSSLELGDSALYFCASSDPAGQRPLHNYGYTFGSGTRLTVV.